The rows below give T cell receptor beta chains drawn from one sample of a study of blood T cell repertoires in COVID-19. Produced via immunoSEQ multiplex PCR; TCRdb's table is partial and in-frame only. The sample has 430,000 or so clones; more than 75% are singletons. Sequencing was performed on PBMCs or T cells enriched from blood (not recorded which). The receptors derive from a woman between 40 and 55 years old who had recovered from COVID-19. The CDR3 runs from the conserved cysteine through the conserved F or W. D genes are given only for firm matches. Clone size is given for some rows only: seen once, a few or many times, or a class if the clone is expanded.

V	size	D	J	CDR3	DNA
TRBV5-4	NA	TRBD1	TRBJ2-5	CASSLGAGTGGQETQYF	TGTGCCAGCAGCTTGGGCGCAGGGACAGGGGGCCAAGAGACCCAGTACTTC
TRBV11-2	NA	TRBD1	TRBJ2-1	CASGQGSSYNEQFF	TGTGCCAGCGGACAGGGGAGCTCCTACAATGAGCAGTTCTTC
TRBV4-3	NA	NA	TRBJ2-3	CASSQGSTDTQYF	TGCGCCAGCAGCCAAGGCAGTACAGATACGCAGTATTTT
TRBV19	NA	NA	TRBJ2-7	CASSALGTGGIYEQYF	TGTGCCAGTAGTGCCCTAGGAACCGGGGGAATTTACGAGCAGTACTTC
TRBV4-3	few	TRBD1	TRBJ2-7	CASSPGTEPYEQYF	TGCGCCAGCAGCCCCGGGACAGAACCCTACGAGCAGTACTTC
TRBV4-3	NA	NA	TRBJ1-2	CASSREGEPNYGYTF	TGCGCCAGCAGCCGGGAGGGGGAACCTAACTATGGCTACACCTTC
TRBV2	few	TRBD1	TRBJ1-5	CASNGQGEQPQHF	TGTGCCAGCAATGGACAGGGGGAACAGCCCCAGCATTTT
TRBV7-2	NA	NA	TRBJ2-1	CASSSGTPDNEQFF	TGTGCCAGCAGCTCCGGGACTCCAGACAATGAGCAGTTCTTC
TRBV7-9	NA	TRBD2	TRBJ2-3	CASSSPRGAPDTQYF	TGTGCCAGCAGCTCTCCGCGGGGGGCGCCGGATACGCAGTATTTT
TRBV5-4	once	TRBD1	TRBJ2-4	CASSALTGLKNIQYF	TGTGCCAGCAGCGCCCTGACAGGGCTCAAAAACATTCAGTACTTC
TRBV4-1	NA	TRBD1	TRBJ1-5	CASSQEYGTGYQPQHF	TGCGCCAGCAGCCAAGAATACGGGACAGGGTATCAGCCCCAGCATTTT
TRBV19	NA	TRBD1	TRBJ1-2	CASSIDYRQGNNYGYTF	TGTGCCAGTAGTATCGATTATAGACAGGGGAATAACTATGGCTACACCTTC
TRBV11-3	NA	NA	TRBJ2-1	CASSLRNGNEQFF	TGTGCCAGCAGCCTACGTAACGGGAATGAGCAGTTCTTC
TRBV6-5	NA	NA	TRBJ1-3	CASSNRAEGGNTIYF	TGTGCCAGCAGTAATCGGGCCGAGGGTGGAAACACCATATATTTT
TRBV6-5	NA	TRBD1	TRBJ2-7	CASRTDRGIYEQYF	TGTGCCAGCAGGACAGACAGGGGAATCTACGAGCAGTACTTC
TRBV27	NA	NA	TRBJ1-4	CASSLGHGKSEKLFF	TGTGCCAGCAGTTTAGGGCACGGGAAATCGGAAAAACTGTTTTTT
TRBV19	NA	NA	TRBJ1-6	CASSIGGGDSPLHF	TGTGCCAGTAGTATCGGGGGTGGAGATTCACCCCTCCACTTT
TRBV6-6	NA	TRBD2	TRBJ2-7	CASSRLAGGPHEQYF	TGTGCCAGCAGTAGACTAGCGGGAGGGCCCCACGAGCAGTACTTC
TRBV3-1/TRBV3-2	NA	TRBD1	TRBJ2-1	CASSPRDREHNEQFF	TGTGCCAGCAGCCCCCGGGACAGGGAACACAATGAGCAGTTCTTC
TRBV6-5	NA	NA	TRBJ2-4	CASSYSDSRNIQYF	TGTGCCAGCAGTTACTCCGATTCTAGAAACATTCAGTACTTC
TRBV2	few	NA	TRBJ1-6	CASSEKLTSHHF	TGTGCCAGCAGTGAAAAGCTAACGAGTCACCACTTT
TRBV11-3	NA	TRBD1	TRBJ2-7	CASSLRDSAYEQYF	TGTGCCAGCAGCCTACGGGACAGCGCCTACGAGCAGTACTTC
TRBV28	NA	NA	TRBJ2-1	CASNREASRRDEQFF	TGTGCCAGCAATAGGGAAGCTAGCCGGAGGGATGAGCAGTTCTTC
TRBV5-4	NA	TRBD2	TRBJ2-5	CASSSISVGRGETQYF	TGTGCCAGCAGCTCAATAAGCGTAGGGAGGGGAGAGACCCAGTACTTC
TRBV25-1	NA	NA	TRBJ2-1	CASSEPGGSNEQFF	TGTGCCAGCAGTGAACCTGGGGGGTCCAATGAGCAGTTCTTC
TRBV16	NA	NA	TRBJ1-1	CASSRQDTEAFF	TGTGCCAGCAGCCGACAGGACACTGAAGCTTTCTTT
TRBV7-2	NA	NA	TRBJ1-3	CASSLLLRFSSGNTIYF	TGTGCCAGCAGCTTACTTCTCAGGTTTTCCTCTGGAAACACCATATATTTT
TRBV12-3/TRBV12-4	NA	TRBD1	TRBJ1-2	CASSSRQGHGYTF	TGTGCCAGCAGCTCTCGACAGGGGCATGGCTACACCTTC
TRBV6-5	NA	NA	TRBJ1-5	CASSYSSGGGVQPQHF	TGTGCCAGCAGTTACTCGTCCGGGGGTGGGGTTCAGCCCCAGCATTTT